This entry concerns a single TCR beta chain. The source of the sample is a study of blood T cell repertoires in COVID-19. J lost 0 bases, V lost 5 bases, and 10 bases had no gene match. Per the germline V gene, CDR1 is MNHEY and CDR2 is SMNVEV (reference sequence). This CDR3 spans 17 amino acids. Libraries were prepared by immunoSEQ multiplex PCR; TCRdb keeps only in-frame clonotypes and omits some of them. The sample records 130,000 to 150,000 clones, approximately 82% being singletons. The receptor was isolated from a man aged 60-69 years with active or convalescent COVID-19. Material: peripheral blood. The rearrangement links TRBV27 to TRBJ1-3; TRBD1 matches at 7 bases. Here the CDR3 reads CASSATDRPTSGNTIYF. For the CDR3, the DNA is TGTGCCAGCAGTGCAACGGACAGGCCTACCTCTGGAAACACCATATATTTT.